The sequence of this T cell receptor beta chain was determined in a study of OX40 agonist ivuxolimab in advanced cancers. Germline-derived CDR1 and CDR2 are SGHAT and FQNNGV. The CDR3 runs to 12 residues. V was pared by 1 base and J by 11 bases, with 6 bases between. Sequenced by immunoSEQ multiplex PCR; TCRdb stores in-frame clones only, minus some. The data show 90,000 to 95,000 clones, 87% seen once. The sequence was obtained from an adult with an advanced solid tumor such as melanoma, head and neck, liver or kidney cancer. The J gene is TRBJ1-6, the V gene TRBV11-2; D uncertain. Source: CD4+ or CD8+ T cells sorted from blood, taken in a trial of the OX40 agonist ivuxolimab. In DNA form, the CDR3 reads TGTGCCAGCAGCTTAGGGCCGCCACCCCTCCACTTT. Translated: CASSLGPPPLHF.